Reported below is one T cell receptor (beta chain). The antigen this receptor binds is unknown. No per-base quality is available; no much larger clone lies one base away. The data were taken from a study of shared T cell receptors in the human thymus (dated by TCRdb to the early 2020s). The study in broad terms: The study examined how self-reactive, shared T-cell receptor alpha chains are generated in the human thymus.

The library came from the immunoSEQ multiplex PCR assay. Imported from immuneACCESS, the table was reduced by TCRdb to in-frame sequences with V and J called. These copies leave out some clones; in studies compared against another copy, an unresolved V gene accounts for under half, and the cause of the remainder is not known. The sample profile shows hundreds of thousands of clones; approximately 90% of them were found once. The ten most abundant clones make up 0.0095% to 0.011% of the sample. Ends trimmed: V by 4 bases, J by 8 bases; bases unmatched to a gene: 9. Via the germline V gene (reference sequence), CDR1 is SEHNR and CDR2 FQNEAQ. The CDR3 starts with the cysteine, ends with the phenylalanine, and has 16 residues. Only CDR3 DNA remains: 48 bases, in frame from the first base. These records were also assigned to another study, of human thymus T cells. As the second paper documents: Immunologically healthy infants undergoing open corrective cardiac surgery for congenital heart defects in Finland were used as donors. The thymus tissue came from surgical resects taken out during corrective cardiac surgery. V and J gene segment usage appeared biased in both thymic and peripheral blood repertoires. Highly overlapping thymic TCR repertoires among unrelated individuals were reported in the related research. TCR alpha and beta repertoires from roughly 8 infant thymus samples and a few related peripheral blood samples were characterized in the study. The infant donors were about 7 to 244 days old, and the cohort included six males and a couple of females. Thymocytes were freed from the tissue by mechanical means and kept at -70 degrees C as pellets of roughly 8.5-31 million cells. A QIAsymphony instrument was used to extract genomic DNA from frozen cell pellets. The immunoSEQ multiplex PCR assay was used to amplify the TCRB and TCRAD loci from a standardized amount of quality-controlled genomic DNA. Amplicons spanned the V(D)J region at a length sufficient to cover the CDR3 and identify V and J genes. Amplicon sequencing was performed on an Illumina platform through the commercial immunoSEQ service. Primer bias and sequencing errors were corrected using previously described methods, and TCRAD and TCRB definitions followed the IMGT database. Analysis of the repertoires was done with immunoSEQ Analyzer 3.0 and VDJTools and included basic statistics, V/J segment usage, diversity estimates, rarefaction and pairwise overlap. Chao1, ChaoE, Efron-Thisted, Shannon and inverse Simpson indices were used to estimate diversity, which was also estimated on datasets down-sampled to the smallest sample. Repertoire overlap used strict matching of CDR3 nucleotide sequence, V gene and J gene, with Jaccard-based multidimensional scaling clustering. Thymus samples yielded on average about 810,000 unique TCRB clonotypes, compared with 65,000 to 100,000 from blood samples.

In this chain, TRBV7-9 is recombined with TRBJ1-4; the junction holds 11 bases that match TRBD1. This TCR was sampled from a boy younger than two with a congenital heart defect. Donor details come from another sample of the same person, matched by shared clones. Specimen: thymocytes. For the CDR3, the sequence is CASSCYRDRGGEKLFF. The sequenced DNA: TGTGCCAGCAGCTGCTACCGGGACAGGGGGGGAGAAAAACTGTTTTTT. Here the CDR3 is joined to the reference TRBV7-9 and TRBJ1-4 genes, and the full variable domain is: DTGVSQNPRHKITKRGQNVTFRCDPISEHNRLYWYRQTLGQGPEFLTYFQNEAQLEKSRLLSDRFSAERPKGSFSTLEIQRTEQGDSAMYLCASSCYRDRGGEKLFFGSGTQLSVL.